These 25 T cell receptor beta chains originate from one sample sequenced in a study of molecular identifiers for immune sequencing clone quantification. TCRdb redid the calling of the PCR reads with MiXCR, one entry per CDR3 protein. This table holds fewer than 350,000 distinct CDR3 sequences, about a fifth found once. The specimen was naive CD8+ T cells from blood, with Jurkat cell RNA spiked in. Subset meaning: FACS-sorted CD8+CD4-CCR7+CD45RA+ naive T cells. The receptors were gathered from a human donor in good health. Some libraries in this study had Jurkat cell RNA spiked in.

This clonotype appeared a few times. The chain links TRBV4-2 to TRBJ2-1; TRBD2 agrees at 8 bases. CDR3 length equals 15 residues. V shed 4 bases and J 3 bases; nucleotides not matched to a gene: 5. Germline V CDR1 and CDR2: LGHNA, YNFKEQ. The CDR3 region is CASSLSSGSYNEQFF. For the CDR3, the DNA is TGTGCCAGCAGCCTATCGAGCGGGAGCTACAATGAGCAGTTCTTC.

For this clonotype: A much larger clone lies one base from this, so it may be a read error. The genes are TRBV7-9 and TRBJ2-2, with TRBD2 as a possible D gene (5 bases). Per germline, CDR1 SEHNR and CDR2 FQNEAQ (reference sequence). The CDR3 sequence is 15 residues long. The V end lost 10 bases, the J end lost 4 bases, and 19 bases lay between the germline ends. Here the CDR3 reads CATPPQERTTGELFF. The CDR3 DNA reads TGTGCCACCCCCCCCCAGGAGCGGACCACCGGGGAGCTGTTTTTT.

This clonotype was detected only a few times. At one end, the junction sequence differs from germline, possibly due to a read error. The chain is built from TRBV6-2 or TRBV6-3 and TRBJ1-1, with D uncertain. The germline V gene has CDR1 MNHEY and CDR2 SVGEGT. The CDR3 spans 17 residues. CDR3 nucleotide sequence: TGTGTCAGCAGTTACTCGAGCGTGTTAGCGTCTGGCACTGAAGCTTTCTTT. Encoded protein: CVSSYSSVLASGTEAFF.

This clonotype appeared many times. The chain has TRBV6-2 or TRBV6-3 and TRBJ1-6; D is ambiguous. Per the germline V gene, CDR1 is MNHEY and CDR2 is SVGEGT. Trimming took off 0 bases at V and 10 bases at J, with 16 bases between the two ends. The CDR3 covers 16 residues. The CDR3 sequence is CASSYSGRPVMSPLHF. The CDR3 coding sequence is TGTGCCAGCAGTTACTCGGGCAGGCCCGTGATGTCACCCCTCCACTTT.

This clonotype has a count of ten or more. The CDR3 spells CASSRDRDLLLNYEQYF. The CDR3 coding sequence is TGCGCCAGCAGTAGGGACAGGGACTTATTATTGAACTACGAGCAGTACTTC. V usage is TRBV5-1 and J usage is TRBJ2-7, with 9 bases identical to TRBD1. The V gene's germline CDR1 is SGHRS and CDR2 YFSETQ. CDR3 length: 17 residues. J lost 3 bases, V lost 5 bases, and 15 bases had no gene match.

This clonotype was counted between two and nine times. This chain uses TRBV29-1 with TRBJ2-1, with 7 bases aligning to TRBD1. J lost 0 bases, V lost 7 bases, and 6 bases had no gene match. The germline V gene has CDR1 SQVTM and CDR2 ANQGSEA. This CDR3 has 14 amino acids. The CDR3 DNA reads TGCAGCGCCGTAGACAGGGACTCCTACAATGAGCAGTTCTTC. Translation: CSAVDRDSYNEQFF.

This clonotype was recorded many times. The chain joins TRBV6-1 to TRBJ2-2; 9 nucleotides match TRBD2. The CDR3 has 13 amino acids. The V gene end was trimmed by 11 bases and the J gene end by 5 bases; junction bases not matched to a gene: 6. Germline CDR1 MNHNS, CDR2 SASEGT. The CDR3 sequence: CASGTSLTGELFF. CDR3 nucleotide sequence: TGTGCCTCCGGGACTAGCCTAACCGGGGAGCTGTTTTTT.

In the case of this clonotype: This may arise from a read error, as a much more abundant clone is one base away. Given the absence of the conserved phenylalanine or tryptophan at the CDR3 end, a read error is likely. The J gene is TRBJ1-2, the V gene TRBV4-2; D is possibly TRBD1 (5 bases). Germline values: CDR1 LGHNA, CDR2 YNFKEQ. V was pared by 0 bases and J by 3 bases, with 11 bases between. This CDR3 comprises 15 residues. CDR3 sequence (DNA): TGTGCCAGCAGCCAAGAGTTGGGGGATCACTATGGCTACACCCTC. It codes for CASSQELGDHYGYTL.

This clonotype appeared once. The chain recombines TRBV4-1 with TRBJ2-1; 8 bases align to TRBD1. Germline V gene data show CDR1 as MGHRA and CDR2 as YSYEKL. The CDR3 contains 15 residues. Trimming took 8 bases from V and 5 from J; bases not matched to a gene: 11. CDR3 sequence reads: CASAPGTGGHNEQFF. Here the CDR3 DNA reads TGCGCCAGCGCACCAGGTACAGGGGGACACAATGAGCAGTTCTTC.

This clonotype showed up just a few times. This rearrangement joins TRBV20-1 to TRBJ2-5; TRBD1 might be the D (7 bases). Germline V gene sequence: CDR1 DFQATT, CDR2 SNEGSKA (reference sequence). The CDR3 extends over 14 amino acids. With 2 bases removed from V and 5 bases from J, the gap between germline ends came to 15 bases. The CDR3: CSARLSGRGETQYF. CDR3 DNA: TGCAGTGCTAGACTTAGCGGCAGGGGGGAGACCCAGTACTTC.

This clonotype was observed many times. The chain is built from TRBV4-1 and TRBJ1-2; 8 positions agree with TRBD1. Trimming removed 0 bases from V and 4 bases from J; junction bases left unmatched: 4. CDR3 size: 15 residues. In germline, CDR1 is MGHRA, CDR2 YSYEKL. The CDR3 region is CASSQEDRETYGYTF. The CDR3 DNA reads TGCGCCAGCAGCCAAGAGGACAGGGAAACCTATGGCTACACCTTC.

At least ten counts were recorded for this clonotype. This rearrangement joins TRBV27 to TRBJ1-1; the match to TRBD1 covers 7 bases. This CDR3 contains 13 residues. V lost 5 bases to trimming and J lost 5 bases; unmatched junction nucleotides: 5. Germline V gives CDR1 MNHEY, CDR2 SMNVEV (reference sequence). CDR3 sequence reads: CASSETGNTEAFF. The CDR3 region has the DNA TGTGCCAGCAGTGAGACAGGGAATACTGAAGCTTTCTTT.

This clonotype showed up just once. In nucleotides, the CDR3 is TGTGCCAGCAGCTTAGCGGGCAGGGACACTGAAGCTTTCTTT. Amino acid sequence: CASSLAGRDTEAFF. The V call is TRBV7-9, the J call TRBJ1-1; D might be TRBD1 (5 bases). Germline V gene sequence: CDR1 SEHNR, CDR2 FQNEAQ (reference sequence). Trimming removed 0 bases from V and 3 bases from J, with 8 bases in between. The CDR3 covers 14 residues.

This clonotype has a count of ten or more. The chain is built from TRBV20-1 and TRBJ1-6; the D gene is possibly TRBD1 (6 bases). There are 17 residues in the CDR3. Germline values: CDR1 DFQATT, CDR2 SNEGSKA (reference sequence). V gave up 3 bases and J gave up 0 bases, with 15 bases separating them. The CDR3 loop reads CSARDQGGSSYNSPLHF. The CDR3, as DNA: TGCAGTGCTAGGGATCAAGGGGGGAGCTCCTATAATTCACCCCTCCACTTT.

As for this clonotype: Given a much more abundant clone one base away, this may be a read error. The rearrangement joins TRBV9 to TRBJ2-1, with 7 bases fitting TRBD2. Germline V gives CDR1 SGDLS, CDR2 YYNGEE. Trimming took 3 bases from V and 5 from J; bases not matched to a gene: 11. This CDR3 is built from 16 residues. In DNA form, the CDR3 reads TGTGCCAGCAGCGCAGCGAAAACTAGCGCCCACAATGAGCAGTTCTTC. Its protein product is CASSAAKTSAHNEQFF.

This clonotype was counted ten times or more. The chain uses TRBV29-1 and TRBJ2-7, with a weak D call TRBD1 (6 bases). V was trimmed by 6 bases and J by 4 bases, leaving 10 bases between them. In germline, CDR1 is SQVTM, CDR2 ANQGSEA. The CDR3 totals 11 residues. This CDR3 is CSVDQGYEQYF. CDR3 DNA: TGCAGCGTAGACCAGGGGTACGAGCAGTACTTC.

There are many counts of this clonotype. The genes are TRBV28 and TRBJ1-4; D unclear. CDR3 length: 17 amino acids. Deletions cut 3 bases from V and 5 bases from J, with 19 bases between. Per the germline V gene, CDR1 is MDHEN and CDR2 is SYDVKM. CDR3 sequence (DNA): TGTGCCAGCAGTTTGATGGGAGCTGGTCCAAACAATGAAAAACTGTTTTTT. It translates to CASSLMGAGPNNEKLFF.

This clonotype was detected only a few times. The chain combines TRBV20-1 with TRBJ2-1; D is ambiguous. The CDR3 is made up of 17 amino acids. V lost 3 bases and J 0 bases, leaving 18 bases between the germline ends. Germline lookup yields CDR1 DFQATT and CDR2 SNEGSKA (reference sequence). Here the CDR3 reads CSASSGDAKSSYNEQFF. The CDR3 DNA reads TGCAGTGCTAGTAGTGGAGATGCTAAAAGCTCCTACAATGAGCAGTTCTTC.

Details on this clonotype: This may come from a read error, since a much larger clone is one base off. The chain recombines TRBV2 with TRBJ2-3; 7 positions match TRBD1. Trimming took 8 bases from V and 0 from J; bases not matched to a gene: 14. Germline loops: CDR1 SNHLY, CDR2 FYNNEI. The CDR3 is 17 amino acids. CDR3 region: CASGKKPDRPSTDTQYF. The CDR3 region has the DNA TGTGCCAGCGGTAAGAAACCGGACAGGCCTAGCACAGATACGCAGTATTTT.

About this clonotype: In this CDR3 the conserved last residue, phenylalanine or tryptophan, is missing, so a read error is likely. The genes are TRBV7-9 and TRBJ2-7; 11 nucleotides line up with TRBD1. This CDR3 comprises 16 residues. The V gene end was trimmed by 4 bases and the J gene end by 3 bases; junction bases not matched to a gene: 8. Germline CDR1 SEHNR, CDR2 FQNEAQ (reference sequence). The CDR3 protein is CASSSGQGAGGYEQYP. The CDR3 DNA is TGTGCCAGCAGCTCAGGACAGGGGGCTGGTGGCTACGAGCAGTACCCC.

The chain has TRBV25-1 and TRBJ2-7, with D possibly TRBD1 on 5 matching bases. Germline V gene lookup returns CDR1 MGHDK and CDR2 SYGVNS. V lost 11 bases, J lost 4 bases, and 18 bases lay in between. The CDR3 totals 13 residues. The DNA of the CDR3 is TGTGCCTGCGGAATATCATCAGGGTACGAGCAGTACTTC. This codes for CACGISSGYEQYF.

Remarks on this clonotype: One end of the junction fails to match germline, which may point to a read error. The chain links TRBV5-1 to TRBJ2-7; D perhaps matches TRBD2 (6 bases). Looked up from germline, CDR1 is SGHRS and CDR2 is YFSETQ. CDR3 length: 12 amino acids. CDR3 nucleotide sequence: TGCGTCAGCAGCTTGGAGGGGCACGAGCAGTACTTC. Amino acid sequence: CVSSLEGHEQYF.

This clonotype was detected a few times. The V gene is TRBV7-9, the J gene TRBJ2-5; TRBD2 aligns across 11 bases. V lost 5 bases and J lost 2; bases outside the gene matches: 1. Germline loops: CDR1 SEHNR, CDR2 FQNEAQ (reference sequence). The CDR3 contains 14 residues. CDR3 nucleotides: TGTGCCAGCAGCAGGACTAGCGGGCAAGAGACCCAGTACTTC. Translating gives CASSRTSGQETQYF.

This sequence joins TRBV29-1 and TRBJ2-3; weak D call: TRBD1 (5 bases). The CDR3 sequence is 11 residues long. Between the trimmed V and J ends, which lost 7 bases and 6 bases, there was a span of 11 bases. CDR1 is SQVTM, CDR2 ANQGSEA, per germline. In DNA, the CDR3 is TGCAGCGCAAGAAAGGGGGATACGCAGTATTTT. Residues: CSARKGDTQYF.

This clonotype appeared many times. This rearrangement joins TRBV30 to TRBJ2-3; TRBD1 is a possible D gene (5 bases). The ends were cut back, 0 bases at V and 0 bases at J, with 10 bases in the middle. CDR1 GTSNPN and CDR2 SVGIG come from the germline V gene (reference sequence). The CDR3 is 15 amino acids. This CDR3 is CAWSVGASSTDTQYF. CDR3 in DNA: TGTGCCTGGAGTGTTGGGGCATCTAGCACAGATACGCAGTATTTT. The full variable domain, rest sourced from reference TRBV30 and TRBJ2-3, is SQTIHQWPATLVQPVGSPLSLECTVEGTSNPNLYWYRQAAGRGLQLLFYSVGIGQISSEVPQNLSASRPQDRQFILSSKKLLLSDSGFYLCAWSVGASSTDTQYFGPGTRLTVL.